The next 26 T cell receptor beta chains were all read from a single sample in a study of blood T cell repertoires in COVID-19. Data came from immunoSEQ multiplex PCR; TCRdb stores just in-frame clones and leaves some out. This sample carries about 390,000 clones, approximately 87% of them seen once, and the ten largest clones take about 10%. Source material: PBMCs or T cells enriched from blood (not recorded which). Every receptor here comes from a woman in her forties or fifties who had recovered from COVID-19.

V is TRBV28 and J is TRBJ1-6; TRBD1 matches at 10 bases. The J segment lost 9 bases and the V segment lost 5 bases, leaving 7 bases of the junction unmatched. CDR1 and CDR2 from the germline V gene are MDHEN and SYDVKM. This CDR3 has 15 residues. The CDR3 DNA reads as TGTGCCAGCAGTCACTCGACAGGGGGCTTTTCACCCCTCCACTTT. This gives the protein CASSHSTGGFSPLHF.

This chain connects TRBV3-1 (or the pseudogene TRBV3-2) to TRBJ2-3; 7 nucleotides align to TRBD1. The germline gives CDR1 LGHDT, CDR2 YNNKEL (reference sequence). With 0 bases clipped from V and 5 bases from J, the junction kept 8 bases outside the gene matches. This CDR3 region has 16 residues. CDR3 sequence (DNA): TGTGCCAGCAGCCAAGAAGGGGGCAGGAGACGAGATACGCAGTATTTT. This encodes CASSQEGGRRRDTQYF.

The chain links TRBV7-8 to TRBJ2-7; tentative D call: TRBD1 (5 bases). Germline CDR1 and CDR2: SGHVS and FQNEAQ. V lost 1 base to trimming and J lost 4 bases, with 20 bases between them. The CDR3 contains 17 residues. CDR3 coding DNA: TGTGCCAGCAGCTTAGAGTCGGCAGGGCATAGGTCGTACGAGCAGTACTTC. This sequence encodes CASSLESAGHRSYEQYF. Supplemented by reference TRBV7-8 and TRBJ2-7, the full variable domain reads GAGVSQSPRYKVAKRGQDVALRCDPISGHVSLFWYQQALGQGPEFLTYFQNEAQLDKSGLPSDRFFAERPEGSVSTLKIQRTQQEDSAVYLCASSLESAGHRSYEQYFGPGTRLTVT.

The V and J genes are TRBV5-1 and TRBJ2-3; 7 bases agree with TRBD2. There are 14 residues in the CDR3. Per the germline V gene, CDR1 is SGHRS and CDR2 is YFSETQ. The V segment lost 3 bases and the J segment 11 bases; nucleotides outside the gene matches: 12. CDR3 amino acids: CASSSTSPPVGQYF. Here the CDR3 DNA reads TGCGCCAGCAGCTCGACTAGCCCCCCCGTTGGGCAGTATTTT. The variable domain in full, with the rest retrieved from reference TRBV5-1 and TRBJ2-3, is KAGVTQTPRYLIKTRGQQVTLSCSPISGHRSVSWYQQTPGQGLQFLFEYFSETQRNKGNFPGRFSGRQFSNSRSEMNVSTLELGDSALYLCASSSTSPPVGQYFGPGTRLTVL.

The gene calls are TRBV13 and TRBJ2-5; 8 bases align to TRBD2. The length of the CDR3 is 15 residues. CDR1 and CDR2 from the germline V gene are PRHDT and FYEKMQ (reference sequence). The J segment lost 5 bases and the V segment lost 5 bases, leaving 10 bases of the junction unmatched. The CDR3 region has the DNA TGTGCCAGCAGCACCACCGGGACTAGTTGGGAGACCCAGTACTTC. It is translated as CASSTTGTSWETQYF.

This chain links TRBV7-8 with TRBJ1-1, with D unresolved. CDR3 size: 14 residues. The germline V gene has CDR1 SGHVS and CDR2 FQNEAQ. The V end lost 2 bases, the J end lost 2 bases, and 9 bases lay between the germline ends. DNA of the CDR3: TGTGCCAGCAGCTTATTCGAGGGCAACACTGAAGCTTTCTTT. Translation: CASSLFEGNTEAFF.

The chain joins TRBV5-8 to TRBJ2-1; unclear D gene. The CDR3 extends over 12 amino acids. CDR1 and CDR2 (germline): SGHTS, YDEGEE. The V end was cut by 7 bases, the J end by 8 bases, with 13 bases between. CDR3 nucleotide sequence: TGTGCCAGCGTCCCCAGTTTCGATGAGCAGTTCTTC. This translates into CASVPSFDEQFF. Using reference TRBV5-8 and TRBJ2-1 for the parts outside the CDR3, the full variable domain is EAGVTQSPTHLIKTRGQQATLRCSPISGHTSVYWYQQALGLGLQFLLWYDEGEERNRGNFPPRFSGRQFPNYSSELNVNALELEDSALYLCASVPSFDEQFFGPGTRLTVL.

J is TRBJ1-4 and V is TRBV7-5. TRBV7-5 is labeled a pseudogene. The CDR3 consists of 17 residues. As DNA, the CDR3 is TGTGCCAGAAGCTCAGGAGGCAGGCTGGAATCTAATGAAAAACTGTTTTTT. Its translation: CARSSGGRLESNEKLFF.

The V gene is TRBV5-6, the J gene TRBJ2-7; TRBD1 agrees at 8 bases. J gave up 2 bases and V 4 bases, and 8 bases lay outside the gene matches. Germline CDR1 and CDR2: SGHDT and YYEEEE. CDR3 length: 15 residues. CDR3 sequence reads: CASSLGTGATYEQYF. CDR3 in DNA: TGTGCCAGCAGCCTAGGGACAGGCGCGACCTACGAGCAGTACTTC.

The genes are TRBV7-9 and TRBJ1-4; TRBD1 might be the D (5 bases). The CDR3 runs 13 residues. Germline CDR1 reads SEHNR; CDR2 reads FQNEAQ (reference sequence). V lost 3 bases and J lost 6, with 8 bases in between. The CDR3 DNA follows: TGTGCCAGCAGCTTTTCGGGGGATGAAAAACTGTTTTTT. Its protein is CASSFSGDEKLFF.

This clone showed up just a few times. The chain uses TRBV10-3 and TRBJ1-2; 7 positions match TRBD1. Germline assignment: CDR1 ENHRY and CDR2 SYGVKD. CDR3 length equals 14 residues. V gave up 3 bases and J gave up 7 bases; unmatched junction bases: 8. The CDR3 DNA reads TGTGCCATCAGTGAAACACAGGGGATAGGTGGCTACACCTTC. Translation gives CAISETQGIGGYTF.

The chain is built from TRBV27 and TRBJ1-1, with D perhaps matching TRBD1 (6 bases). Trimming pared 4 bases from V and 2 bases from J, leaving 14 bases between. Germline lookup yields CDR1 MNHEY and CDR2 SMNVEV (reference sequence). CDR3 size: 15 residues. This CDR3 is CASSSPQTGNTEAFF. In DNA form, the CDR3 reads TGTGCCAGCAGTTCCCCCCAGACAGGTAACACTGAAGCTTTCTTT.

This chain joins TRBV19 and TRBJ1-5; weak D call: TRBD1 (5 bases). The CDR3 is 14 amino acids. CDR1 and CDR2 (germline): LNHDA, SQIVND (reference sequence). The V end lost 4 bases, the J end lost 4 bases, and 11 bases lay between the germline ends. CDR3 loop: CASSTTTVNQPQHF. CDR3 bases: TGTGCCAGTAGTACGACGACAGTGAATCAGCCCCAGCATTTT. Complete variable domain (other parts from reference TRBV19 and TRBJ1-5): DGGITQSPKYLFRKEGQNVTLSCEQNLNHDAMYWYRQDPGQGLRLIYYSQIVNDFQKGDIAEGYSVSREKKESFPLTVTSAQKNPTAFYLCASSTTTVNQPQHFGDGTRLSIL.

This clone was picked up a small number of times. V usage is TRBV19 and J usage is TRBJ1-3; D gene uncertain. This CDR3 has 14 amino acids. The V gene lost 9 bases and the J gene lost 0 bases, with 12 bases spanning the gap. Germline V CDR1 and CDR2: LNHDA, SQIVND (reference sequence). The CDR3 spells CASNPDYSGNTIYF. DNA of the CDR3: TGTGCCAGCAACCCAGATTACTCTGGAAACACCATATATTTT.

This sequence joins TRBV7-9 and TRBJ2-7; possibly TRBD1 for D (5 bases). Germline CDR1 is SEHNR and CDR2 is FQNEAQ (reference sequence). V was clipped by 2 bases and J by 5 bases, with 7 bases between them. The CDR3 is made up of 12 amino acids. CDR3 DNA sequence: TGTGCCAGCAGCTTAATACAGGACGAGCAGTACTTC. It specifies CASSLIQDEQYF. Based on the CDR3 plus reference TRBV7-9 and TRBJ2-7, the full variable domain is DTGVSQNPRHKITKRGQNVTFRCDPISEHNRLYWYRQTLGQGPEFLTYFQNEAQLEKSRLLSDRFSAERPKGSFSTLEIQRTEQGDSAMYLCASSLIQDEQYFGPGTRLTVT.

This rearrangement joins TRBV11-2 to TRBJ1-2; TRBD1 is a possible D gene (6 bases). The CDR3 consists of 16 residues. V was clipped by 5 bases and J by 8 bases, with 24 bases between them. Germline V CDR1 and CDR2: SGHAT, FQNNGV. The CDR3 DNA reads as TGTGCCAGCAGCCTGTTATACCAGGGGCATAAGGGGGGCTACACCTTC. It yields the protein CASSLLYQGHKGGYTF.

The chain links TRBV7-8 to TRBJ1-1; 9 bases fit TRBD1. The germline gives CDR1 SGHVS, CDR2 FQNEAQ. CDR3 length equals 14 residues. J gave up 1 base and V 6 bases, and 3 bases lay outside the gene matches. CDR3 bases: TGTGCCAGCAGGCAGGGACAGGGGAACACTGAAGCTTTCTTT. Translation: CASRQGQGNTEAFF.

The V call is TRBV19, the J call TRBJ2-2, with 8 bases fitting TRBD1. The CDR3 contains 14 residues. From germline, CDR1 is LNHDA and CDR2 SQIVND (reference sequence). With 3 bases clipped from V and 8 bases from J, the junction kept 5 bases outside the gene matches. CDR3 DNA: TGTGCCAGTAGTATCGAACAGGGGGTGGGGGAGCTGTTTTTT. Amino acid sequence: CASSIEQGVGELFF.

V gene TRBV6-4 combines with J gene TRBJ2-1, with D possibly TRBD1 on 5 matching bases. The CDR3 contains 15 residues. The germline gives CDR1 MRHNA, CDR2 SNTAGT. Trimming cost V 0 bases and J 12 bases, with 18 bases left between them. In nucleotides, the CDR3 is TGTGCCAGCAGTGACTCGAGGCACCAGGGCGTAGGGCAGTTCTTC. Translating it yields CASSDSRHQGVGQFF.

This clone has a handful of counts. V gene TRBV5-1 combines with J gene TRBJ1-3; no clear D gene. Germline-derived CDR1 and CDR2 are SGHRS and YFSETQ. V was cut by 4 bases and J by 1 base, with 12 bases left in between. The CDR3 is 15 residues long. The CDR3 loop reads CASSPVGVSGNTIYF. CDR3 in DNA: TGCGCCAGCAGCCCGGTCGGGGTATCTGGAAACACCATATATTTT. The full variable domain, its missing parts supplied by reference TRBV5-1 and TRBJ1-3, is KAGVTQTPRYLIKTRGQQVTLSCSPISGHRSVSWYQQTPGQGLQFLFEYFSETQRNKGNFPGRFSGRQFSNSRSEMNVSTLELGDSALYLCASSPVGVSGNTIYFGEGSWLTVV.

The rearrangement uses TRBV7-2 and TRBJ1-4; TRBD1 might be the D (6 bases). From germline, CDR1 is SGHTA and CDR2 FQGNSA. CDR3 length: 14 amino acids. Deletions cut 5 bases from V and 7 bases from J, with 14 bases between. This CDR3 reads CASSISGTSEKLFF. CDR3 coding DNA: TGTGCCAGCAGCATCTCCGGGACATCTGAAAAACTGTTTTTT. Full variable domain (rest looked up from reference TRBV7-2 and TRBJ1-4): GAGVSQSPSNKVTEKGKDVELRCDPISGHTALYWYRQSLGQGLEFLIYFQGNSAPDKSGLPSDRFSAERTGGSVSTLTIQRTQQEDSAVYLCASSISGTSEKLFFGSGTQLSVL.

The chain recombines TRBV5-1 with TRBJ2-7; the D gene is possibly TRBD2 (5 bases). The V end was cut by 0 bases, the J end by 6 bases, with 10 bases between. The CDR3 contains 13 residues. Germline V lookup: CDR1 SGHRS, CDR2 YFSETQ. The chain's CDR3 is CASSLVRGSEQYF. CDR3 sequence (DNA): TGCGCCAGCAGCTTGGTACGGGGATCCGAGCAGTACTTC. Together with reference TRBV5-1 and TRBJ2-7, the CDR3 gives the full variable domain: KAGVTQTPRYLIKTRGQQVTLSCSPISGHRSVSWYQQTPGQGLQFLFEYFSETQRNKGNFPGRFSGRQFSNSRSEMNVSTLELGDSALYLCASSLVRGSEQYFGPGTRLTVT.

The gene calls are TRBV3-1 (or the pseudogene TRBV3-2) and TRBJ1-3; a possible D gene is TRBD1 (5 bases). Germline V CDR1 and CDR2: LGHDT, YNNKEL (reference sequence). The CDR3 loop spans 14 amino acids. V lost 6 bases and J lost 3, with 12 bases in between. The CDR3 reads CASSIGTHGNTIYF. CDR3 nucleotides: TGTGCCAGCAGTATTGGGACTCATGGAAACACCATATATTTT.

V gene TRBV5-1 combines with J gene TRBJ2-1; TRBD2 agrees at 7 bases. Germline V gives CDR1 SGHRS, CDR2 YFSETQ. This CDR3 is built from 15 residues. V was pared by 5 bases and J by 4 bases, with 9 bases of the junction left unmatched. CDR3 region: CASRSAGLPYNEQFF. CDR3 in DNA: TGCGCCAGCAGGTCAGCGGGACTACCTTACAATGAGCAGTTCTTC.

The CDR3 DNA is TGTGCCAGCAGCCTAACAGGGGTAAAGCCGATCGATGGCTACACCTTC. This gives the protein CASSLTGVKPIDGYTF. The chain employs TRBV7-2 and TRBJ1-2; 7 nucleotides align to TRBD1. Germline-derived CDR1 and CDR2 are SGHTA and FQGNSA. Trimming took 5 bases from V and 6 from J; bases not matched to a gene: 15. The CDR3 sequence is 16 residues long.

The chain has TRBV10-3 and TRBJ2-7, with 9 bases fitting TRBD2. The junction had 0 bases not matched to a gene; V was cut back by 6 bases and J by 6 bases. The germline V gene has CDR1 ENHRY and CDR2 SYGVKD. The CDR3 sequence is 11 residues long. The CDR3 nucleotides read TGTGCCATCAGGACTAGCGGCGAGCAGTACTTC. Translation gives CAIRTSGEQYF.